Listed here are 31 T cell receptor beta chains from one sample, sequenced in a study of blood T cell repertoires in COVID-19. Assay used: immunoSEQ multiplex PCR; TCRdb lists only in-frame clones, some missing. The repertoire holds 160,000 or so clones, 79% seen once, with roughly 8% in the top ten. The sequencing input was peripheral blood. All receptors derive from a woman in her fifties or sixties with COVID-19, enrolled during active disease.

This sequence joins TRBV5-1 and TRBJ2-3, with 7 bases aligning to TRBD1. Germline V gives CDR1 SGHRS, CDR2 YFSETQ. Trimming cost V 0 bases and J 0 bases; bases outside gene matches: 1. The CDR3 spans 15 residues. Written as DNA, the CDR3 is TGCGCCAGCAGCTTGGTGGGACAGAGCACAGATACGCAGTATTTT. Translating it yields CASSLVGQSTDTQYF.

The V and J genes are TRBV28 and TRBJ2-7; 7 bases map to TRBD1. CDR3 size: 17 residues. Germline CDR1 reads MDHEN; CDR2 reads SYDVKM. J lost 5 bases, V lost 4 bases, and 17 bases had no gene match. The CDR3 DNA reads TGTGCCAGCAGTTCCTTCATATTTGCGAGGGGGCCCCACGAGCAGTACGTC. This codes for CASSSFIFARGPHEQYV.

The V call is TRBV6-4, the J call TRBJ1-1, with D maybe TRBD1 (6 bases). Trimming left V 6 bases short and J 1 base short, with 9 bases between. This CDR3 region has 13 residues. The germline gives CDR1 MRHNA, CDR2 SNTAGT. CDR3: CASSTGPNTEAFF. The CDR3 DNA reads TGTGCCAGCAGCACAGGGCCGAACACTGAAGCTTTCTTT.

V gene TRBV3-1 (or the pseudogene TRBV3-2) combines with J gene TRBJ1-4, with unresolved D. The germline V gene has CDR1 LGHDT and CDR2 YNNKEL (reference sequence). V lost 4 bases and J 0 bases, leaving 9 bases between the germline ends. The CDR3 is made up of 15 amino acids. In nucleotides, the CDR3 is TGTGCCAGCAGCCCGCCGGGAGCAACTAATGAAAAACTGTTTTTT. This gives the protein CASSPPGATNEKLFF.

The chain's CDR3 is CSASATSGGREQFF. CDR3 in DNA: TGCAGTGCTAGTGCGACTAGCGGGGGTCGGGAGCAGTTCTTC. This chain links TRBV20-1 with TRBJ2-1; 12 bases align to TRBD2. Germline CDR1 DFQATT, CDR2 SNEGSKA (reference sequence). V shed 3 bases, J shed 10 bases, and the junction held 7 bases outside the gene matches. There are 14 residues in the CDR3.

In its sample, this clone was seen a few times. CDR3 amino acids: CSGTSGRAYEQFF. The CDR3 DNA follows: TGCAGCGGAACTAGCGGGAGGGCCTATGAGCAGTTCTTC. The V and J genes are TRBV29-1 and TRBJ2-1, with 13 bases lining up with TRBD2. V was clipped by 7 bases and J by 8 bases; unmatched bases: 5. This CDR3 comprises 13 residues. CDR1 and CDR2 (germline): SQVTM, ANQGSEA.

The V gene is TRBV10-2, the J gene TRBJ1-6; 8 nucleotides agree with TRBD1. CDR1 is WSHSY and CDR2 is SAAADI in the germline V gene. Losses at the gene ends were 5 bases for V and 9 bases for J; bases not matched to a gene: 6. The CDR3 totals 14 residues. CDR3 nucleotide sequence: TGCGCCAGCAGTAGAACAGGGGGTAGTTCACCCCTCCACTTT. Protein sequence: CASSRTGGSSPLHF.

The CDR3 sequence: CAISERDRGNEKLFF. In DNA form, the CDR3 reads TGTGCCATCAGTGAAAGGGACAGGGGAAATGAAAAACTGTTTTTT. This chain joins TRBV10-3 and TRBJ1-4; 10 bases map to TRBD1. Germline CDR1 and CDR2: ENHRY and SYGVKD. The CDR3 length is 15 residues. Trimming took 3 bases from V and 5 from J; bases not matched to a gene: 3.

This rearrangement joins TRBV2 to TRBJ1-5, with 10 positions matching TRBD1. V gave up 10 bases and J gave up 1 base; unmatched junction bases: 10. The length of the CDR3 is 16 residues. Germline V CDR1 and CDR2: SNHLY, FYNNEI. The DNA for the CDR3 is TGTGCCACCGGGACAGGGGTTAAGGGAAGCAATCAGCCCCAGCATTTT. It codes for CATGTGVKGSNQPQHF.

V and J are TRBV12-3 or TRBV12-4 and TRBJ1-1; the match to TRBD1 covers 7 bases. This CDR3 is 13 amino acids long. V gave up 6 bases and J gave up 4 bases; unmatched junction bases: 5. DNA of the CDR3: TGTGCCAGCAGCCATCGGACAGGCACTGAAGCTTTCTTT. Protein sequence: CASSHRTGTEAFF.

The chain links TRBV12-3 or TRBV12-4 to TRBJ2-7, with D possibly TRBD2 on 5 matching bases. The CDR3 loop spans 13 amino acids. V was clipped by 8 bases and J by 4 bases, with 15 bases between them. The CDR3 loop is CASRQDRRYEQYF. CDR3 nucleotide sequence: TGTGCCAGCCGACAAGACCGGAGGTACGAGCAGTACTTC.

The chain uses TRBV9 and TRBJ1-3; no reliable D call. Germline V gene sequence: CDR1 SGDLS, CDR2 YYNGEE. V lost 3 bases and J 0 bases, leaving 7 bases between the germline ends. This CDR3 region has 14 residues. The CDR3 spells CASSGTPSGNTIYF. Here the CDR3 DNA reads TGTGCCAGCAGCGGAACACCCTCTGGAAACACCATATATTTT.

This clone was picked up a small number of times. The chain combines TRBV30 with TRBJ1-5; maybe TRBD1 (6 bases). The CDR3 extends over 13 amino acids. Germline V lookup: CDR1 GTSNPN, CDR2 SVGIG (reference sequence). The V gene lost 2 bases and the J gene lost 7 bases, with 12 bases spanning the gap. The CDR3 sequence is CAWSPQGIQPQHF. CDR3 coding DNA: TGTGCCTGGAGTCCACAGGGAATACAGCCCCAGCATTTT.

V is TRBV7-9 and J is TRBJ2-1, with 14 positions matching TRBD2. Germline loops: CDR1 SEHNR, CDR2 FQNEAQ (reference sequence). Trimming removed 7 bases from V and 6 bases from J; junction bases left unmatched: 5. This CDR3 is built from 15 residues. CDR3: CASNPTSGRANEQFF. The CDR3, as DNA: TGTGCCAGCAACCCGACTAGCGGGAGGGCCAATGAGCAGTTCTTC.

This chain links TRBV5-4 with TRBJ2-7; TRBD1 matches 10 bases. The CDR3 covers 15 residues. V trimming: 6 bases; J trimming: 3 bases; junction bases outside the gene matches: 9. Germline CDR1 is SGHNT and CDR2 is YYREEE (reference sequence). The CDR3 reads CASTDGTGEVYEQYF. As DNA, the CDR3 is TGTGCCAGCACCGACGGGACAGGGGAAGTCTACGAGCAGTACTTC.

The rearrangement uses TRBV27 and TRBJ2-7; D is unresolved. The CDR3 spans 13 residues. V lost 5 bases and J 6 bases, leaving 14 bases between the germline ends. The germline CDR1 and CDR2 sequences are MNHEY and SMNVEV (reference sequence). The DNA for the CDR3 is TGTGCCAGCAGTCCCGGGTCAGCTTCCGAGCAGTACTTC. Translation: CASSPGSASEQYF.

This chain connects TRBV29-1 to TRBJ2-3, with D possibly being TRBD2 (7 bases). This CDR3 is 16 amino acids long. V was shortened by 6 bases and J by 1 base, with 20 bases between the two germline ends. Germline CDR1 is SQVTM and CDR2 is ANQGSEA. The CDR3 DNA reads TGCAGCGTCGCCGGGGGCGGGGGTGTCGGCACAGATACGCAGTATTTT. It codes for CSVAGGGGVGTDTQYF.

The rearrangement links TRBV6-2 or TRBV6-3 to TRBJ1-2; tentative D call: TRBD1 (5 bases). The CDR3 length is 14 residues. Germline V gene data show CDR1 as MNHEY and CDR2 as SVGEGT. V shed 4 bases and J shed 5 bases, with 14 bases lying between them. The CDR3 reads CASSFVRAGYGYTF. The CDR3 nucleotides are TGTGCCAGCAGTTTCGTCAGGGCAGGGTATGGCTACACCTTC.

The CDR3 is CASSQDPGARGADTQYF. For the CDR3, the DNA is TGTGCCAGCAGCCAAGATCCCGGGGCCAGGGGTGCAGATACGCAGTATTTT. The chain couples TRBV3-1 (or the pseudogene TRBV3-2) to TRBJ2-3; D might be TRBD1 (6 bases). V lost 0 bases and J lost 4, with 17 bases in between. This CDR3 has 17 residues. CDR1 and CDR2 from the germline V gene are LGHDT and YNNKEL (reference sequence).

The V and J genes are TRBV27 and TRBJ2-5; a weak D match, TRBD2 (5 bases). From germline, CDR1 is MNHEY and CDR2 SMNVEV (reference sequence). V was clipped by 6 bases and J by 6 bases, with 20 bases between them. The CDR3 has 15 amino acids. CDR3 residues: CASSLRDASMKTQYF. CDR3 in DNA: TGTGCCAGCAGCCTCCGGGATGCCTCCATGAAGACCCAGTACTTC.

The gene calls are TRBV27 and TRBJ2-1; 7 positions match TRBD1. V lost 10 bases and J lost 0; bases outside the gene matches: 9. This CDR3 is 15 amino acids long. Germline CDR1 MNHEY, CDR2 SMNVEV (reference sequence). CDR3 nucleotide sequence: TGTGCCACCTCGAGGGGGCGGAACTCCTACAATGAGCAGTTCTTC. This gives the protein CATSRGRNSYNEQFF.

V usage is TRBV15 and J usage is TRBJ2-1; D is perhaps TRBD2 (6 bases). The germline V gene encodes CDR1 LNHNV and CDR2 YYDKDF (reference sequence). The CDR3 loop spans 17 amino acids. Trimming pared 0 bases from V and 9 bases from J, leaving 21 bases between. The CDR3 loop is CATSRDLLAAGRREQFF. The CDR3, as DNA: TGTGCCACCAGCAGAGACCTTTTAGCGGCAGGAAGGCGTGAGCAGTTCTTC.

The chain links TRBV6-1 to TRBJ1-1; no firm D call. CDR1 and CDR2 from the germline V gene are MNHNS and SASEGT. The CDR3 is made up of 13 amino acids. Trimming took 2 bases from V and 6 from J, leaving 10 bases between them. The CDR3 DNA sequence: TGTGCCAGCAGTGAAATCGGCAGCGCTGAAGCTTTCTTT. This codes for CASSEIGSAEAFF.

The gene calls are TRBV3-1 (or the pseudogene TRBV3-2) and TRBJ2-7, with 7 nucleotides matching TRBD1. The CDR3 extends over 13 amino acids. Per the germline V gene, CDR1 is LGHDT and CDR2 is YNNKEL (reference sequence). Trimming removed 4 bases from V and 4 bases from J; junction bases left unmatched: 4. CDR3 coding DNA: TGTGCCAGCAGCCTAGACAGGGAATACGAGCAGTACTTC. Translated, it gives CASSLDREYEQYF.

The V and J genes are TRBV28 and TRBJ1-5, with TRBD1 matching 8 bases. The CDR3 is 14 residues long. V dropped 5 bases and J dropped 10; count of bases not matched to a gene: 10. Germline V gene sequence: CDR1 MDHEN, CDR2 SYDVKM. The CDR3 loop is CASSLGQGAQPQHF. The CDR3 coding sequence is TGTGCCAGCAGTCTCGGACAGGGAGCTCAACCCCAGCATTTT.

This chain connects TRBV19 to TRBJ1-6; D unresolved. From germline, CDR1 is LNHDA and CDR2 SQIVND (reference sequence). This CDR3 region has 16 residues. Deletions cut 6 bases from V and 2 bases from J, with 14 bases between. CDR3 sequence: CASRLRRGAYNSPLHF. The CDR3 DNA sequence: TGTGCCAGTAGGCTACGGAGAGGCGCCTATAATTCACCCCTCCACTTT.

This rearrangement joins TRBV28 to TRBJ1-3; 10 bases agree with TRBD1. The V gene end was trimmed by 5 bases and the J gene end by 1 base; junction bases not matched to a gene: 5. The CDR3 loop spans 16 amino acids. Germline loops: CDR1 MDHEN, CDR2 SYDVKM. For the CDR3, the DNA is TGTGCCAGCAGTGGGGGGGGACAGGGGTCTGGAAACACCATATATTTT. Translated, it gives CASSGGGQGSGNTIYF.

The chain uses TRBV9 and TRBJ2-2; TRBD2 matches 7 bases. J was trimmed by 8 bases and V by 0 bases; bases with no gene match: 10. CDR1 SGDLS and CDR2 YYNGEE come from the germline V gene. The CDR3 contains 16 residues. The CDR3 here is CASSVGAGKESGELFF. Written as DNA, the CDR3 is TGTGCCAGCAGCGTAGGAGCGGGAAAGGAATCTGGGGAGCTGTTTTTT. The variable domain in full, completed from reference TRBV9 and TRBJ2-2, reads DSGVTQTPKHLITATGQRVTLRCSPRSGDLSVYWYQQSLDQGLQFLIQYYNGEERAKGNILERFSAQQFPDLHSELNLSSLELGDSALYFCASSVGAGKESGELFFGEGSRLTVL.

This chain links TRBV18 with TRBJ2-7, with a tentative D call TRBD1 (6 bases). The germline gives CDR1 KGHSH, CDR2 LQKENI. The CDR3 totals 16 residues. V was trimmed by 1 base and J by 0 bases, leaving 13 bases between them. In DNA, the CDR3 is TGTGCCAGCTCACCACGTGGACAGTCAATCTCCTACGAGCAGTACTTC. This sequence encodes CASSPRGQSISYEQYF.

This sequence joins TRBV28 and TRBJ2-3; the match to TRBD2 covers 10 bases. V lost 6 bases and J lost 2; bases outside the gene matches: 11. CDR3 length equals 17 residues. Germline CDR1 and CDR2: MDHEN and SYDVKM. CDR3 residues: CASSPLPLAGFTDTQYF. The DNA of the CDR3 is TGTGCCAGCAGCCCTCTCCCACTAGCGGGATTCACAGATACGCAGTATTTT. The variable domain in full, with the rest retrieved from reference TRBV28 and TRBJ2-3, is DVKVTQSSRYLVKRTGEKVFLECVQDMDHENMFWYRQDPGLGLRLIYFSYDVKMKEKGDIPEGYSVSREKKERFSLILESASTNQTSMYLCASSPLPLAGFTDTQYFGPGTRLTVL.

The CDR3: CASSLARVGTDTQYF. CDR3 in DNA: TGTGCCAGCAGCTTGGCGCGGGTAGGCACAGATACGCAGTATTTT. This rearrangement joins TRBV7-9 to TRBJ2-3, with D perhaps matching TRBD2 (5 bases). Germline CDR1 SEHNR, CDR2 FQNEAQ (reference sequence). V lost 3 bases and J lost 1, with 11 bases in between. This CDR3 has 15 amino acids. The complete variable domain, with remaining parts taken from reference TRBV7-9 and TRBJ2-3, reads DTGVSQNPRHKITKRGQNVTFRCDPISEHNRLYWYRQTLGQGPEFLTYFQNEAQLEKSRLLSDRFSAERPKGSFSTLEIQRTEQGDSAMYLCASSLARVGTDTQYFGPGTRLTVL.